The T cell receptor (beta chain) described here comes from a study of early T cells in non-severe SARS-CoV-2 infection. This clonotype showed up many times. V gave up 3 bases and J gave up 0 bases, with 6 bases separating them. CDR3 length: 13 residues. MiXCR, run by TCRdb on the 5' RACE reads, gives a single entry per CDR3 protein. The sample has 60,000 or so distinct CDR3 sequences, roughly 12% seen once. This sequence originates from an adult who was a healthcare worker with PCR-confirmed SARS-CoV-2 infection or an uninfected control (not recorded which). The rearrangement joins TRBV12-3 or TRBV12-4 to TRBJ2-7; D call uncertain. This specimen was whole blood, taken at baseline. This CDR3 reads CASSFRHSYEQYF. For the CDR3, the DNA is TGTGCCAGCAGTTTCCGACACTCCTACGAGCAGTACTTC.